Below, 4 T cell receptor beta chains from the same sample are listed, as sequenced in a study of cytomegalovirus exposure and HLA in healthy donors. Amplification used 60 Vbeta primers and 13 Jbeta primers. Using immunoSEQ multiplex PCR, the repertoire was profiled, and TCRdb retains in-frame clones only, with some absent. The data hold 100,000 to 150,000 clones, with about a sixth observed a single time. Sequenced input: PBMCs. Every receptor here comes from a female donor in good health and CMV-seropositive.

This clone has just a few counts. The genes are TRBV5-1 and TRBJ1-1; D remains ambiguous. Germline CDR1 and CDR2: SGHRS and YFSETQ. The V gene lost 2 bases and the J gene lost 1 base, with 6 bases spanning the gap. The CDR3 sequence is 13 residues long. The DNA of the CDR3 is TGCGCCAGCAGCTTCCCAGGGAACACTGAAGCTTTCTTT. Protein product: CASSFPGNTEAFF. The complete variable domain, with remaining parts taken from reference TRBV5-1 and TRBJ1-1, reads KAGVTQTPRYLIKTRGQQVTLSCSPISGHRSVSWYQQTPGQGLQFLFEYFSETQRNKGNFPGRFSGRQFSNSRSEMNVSTLELGDSALYLCASSFPGNTEAFFGQGTRLTVV.

This clone is medium-sized. The chain couples TRBV4-3 to TRBJ1-6; a possible D gene is TRBD1 (6 bases). The V and J ends lost 0 bases and 7 bases respectively, with 16 bases between them. Germline V gene lookup returns CDR1 LGHNA and CDR2 YSLEER. The CDR3 sequence is 17 residues long. This chain's CDR3 is CASSQEVPSTGNSPLHF. CDR3 nucleotide sequence: TGCGCCAGCAGCCAAGAAGTCCCAAGTACAGGGAATTCACCCCTCCACTTT.

This chain uses TRBV10-3 with TRBJ2-5, with 8 bases matching TRBD2. Germline trimming cut 8 bases from V and 2 bases from J; bases unmatched to any gene: 7. CDR1 is ENHRY, CDR2 SYGVKD, per germline. The CDR3 sequence is 14 residues long. The CDR3 loop is CAISPSGQQETQYF. In DNA form, the CDR3 reads TGTGCCATCTCACCTAGCGGGCAGCAAGAGACCCAGTACTTC.

In this sample, this clone turned up a few times. The chain recombines TRBV6-6 with TRBJ2-1; perhaps TRBD1 as D (7 bases). Between the trimmed V and J ends, which lost 5 bases and 5 bases, there was a span of 19 bases. Germline V gene data show CDR1 as MNHNY and CDR2 as SVGAGI (reference sequence). This CDR3 comprises 16 residues. The CDR3 nucleotides read TGTGCCAGCAGTGCCTCCCGACAGGGACTCGACAATGAGCAGTTCTTC. The encoded protein is CASSASRQGLDNEQFF.